This section outlines one T cell receptor beta chain sequence together with its context. The antigen is not known. Each subset's genomic DNA was shared equally among a number of immunoSEQ plates. The method was immunoSEQ multiplex PCR; TCRdb's version includes in-frame clones alone and lacks a portion of them. Of 2 million to 2.5 million clones detected, 90% to 95% appear once; the ten largest clones hold 0.39%. The data originate from a study of shared clonotypes between healthy human individuals. Study-wide results and caveats: Generally, naive subsets came out with larger estimated richness than memory subsets. Shared clonotypes across all four donors exceeded non-shared ones in generation probability. Approximately 5% of naive CD4 clonotypes were shared across several donors.

The sequencing sample was made of naive CD4+ T cells from PBMCs. Subset defined: CD45RA+ positively selected. This sequence was found in a man between 18 and 29 years old in good health. Some clones in this sample may be carry-over from other donors' samples.

The CDR3 protein is CASSPGQAIYNEQFF. CDR3 coding DNA: TGTGCCAGCTCACCGGGACAGGCGATTTACAATGAGCAGTTCTTC. V and J are TRBV18 and TRBJ2-1; 8 nucleotides line up with TRBD1. This CDR3 spans 15 amino acids. The V segment lost 3 bases and the J segment 4 bases; nucleotides outside the gene matches: 5. Germline-derived CDR1 and CDR2 are KGHSH and LQKENI.